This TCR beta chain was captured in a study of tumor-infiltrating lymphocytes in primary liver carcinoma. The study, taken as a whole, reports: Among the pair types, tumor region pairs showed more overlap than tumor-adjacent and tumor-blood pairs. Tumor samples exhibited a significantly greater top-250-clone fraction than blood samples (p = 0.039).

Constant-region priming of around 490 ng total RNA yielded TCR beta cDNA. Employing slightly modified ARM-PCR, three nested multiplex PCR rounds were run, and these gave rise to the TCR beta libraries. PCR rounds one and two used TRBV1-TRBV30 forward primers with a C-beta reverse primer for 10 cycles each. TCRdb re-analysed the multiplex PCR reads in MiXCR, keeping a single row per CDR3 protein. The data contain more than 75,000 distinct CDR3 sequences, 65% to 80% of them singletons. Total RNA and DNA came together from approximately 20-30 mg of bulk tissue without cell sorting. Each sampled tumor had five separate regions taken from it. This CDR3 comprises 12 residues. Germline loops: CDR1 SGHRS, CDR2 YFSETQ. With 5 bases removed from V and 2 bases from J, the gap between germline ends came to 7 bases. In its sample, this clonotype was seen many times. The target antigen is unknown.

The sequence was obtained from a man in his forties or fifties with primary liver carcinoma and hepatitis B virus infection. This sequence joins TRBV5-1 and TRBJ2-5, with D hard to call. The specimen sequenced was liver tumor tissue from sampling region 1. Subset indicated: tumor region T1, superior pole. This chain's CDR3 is CASSDGQETQYF. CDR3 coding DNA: TGCGCCAGCAGTGATGGACAAGAGACCCAGTACTTC.